This entry concerns a single T cell receptor beta chain. The target antigen is unknown. Then a second PCR, running roughly 6 to 11 cycles, was carried out with a sample-barcoded 5' primer and a J-beta primer mix. One entry per CDR3 protein, called by TCRdb with MiXCR from the 5' RACE reads. The sample records approximately 1,100,000 distinct CDR3 sequences, under 55% being singletons. This sample stems from a study of blood T cells in healthy people across ages. Study-level points and caveats: No one knew whether donors had CMV, which possibly confounded expanded clonotype changes. Diversity figures based on one million T cells were deemed too low. Long-lived donors carried more naive CD4+ cells and greater diversity than aged donors.

In germline, CDR1 is MNHEY, CDR2 SVGEGT. The CDR3 runs 17 residues. The ends lost 8 bases at V and 0 bases at J; junction bases unmatched: 14. The sequence derives from a woman in her fifties or sixties in good health. Sample: blood. The J gene is TRBJ2-7, the V gene TRBV6-2 or TRBV6-3, with 9 bases fitting TRBD2. The DNA for the CDR3 is TGTGCCAGCTCCTCTCGTCGACTAGCGGCCCTCTCCTACGAGCAGTACTTC. Translated, it gives CASSSRRLAALSYEQYF.